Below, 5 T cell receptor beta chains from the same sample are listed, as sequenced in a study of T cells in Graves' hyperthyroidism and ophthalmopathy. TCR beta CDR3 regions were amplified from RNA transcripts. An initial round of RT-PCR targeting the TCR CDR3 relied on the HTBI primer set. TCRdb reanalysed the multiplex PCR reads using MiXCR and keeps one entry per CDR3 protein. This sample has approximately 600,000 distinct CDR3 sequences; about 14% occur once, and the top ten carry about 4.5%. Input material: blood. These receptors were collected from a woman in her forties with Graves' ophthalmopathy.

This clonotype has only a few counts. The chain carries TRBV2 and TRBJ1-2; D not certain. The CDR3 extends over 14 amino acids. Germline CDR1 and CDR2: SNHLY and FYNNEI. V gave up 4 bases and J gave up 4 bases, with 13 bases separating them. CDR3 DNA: TGTGCCAGCAGTGCAGGTGGGGTTCGCTATGGCTACACCTTC. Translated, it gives CASSAGGVRYGYTF. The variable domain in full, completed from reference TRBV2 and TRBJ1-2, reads EPEVTQTPSHQVTQMGQEVILRCVPISNHLYFYWYRQILGQKVEFLVSFYNNEISEKSEIFDDQFSVERPDGSNFTLKIRSTKLEDSAMYFCASSAGGVRYGYTFGSGTRLTVV.

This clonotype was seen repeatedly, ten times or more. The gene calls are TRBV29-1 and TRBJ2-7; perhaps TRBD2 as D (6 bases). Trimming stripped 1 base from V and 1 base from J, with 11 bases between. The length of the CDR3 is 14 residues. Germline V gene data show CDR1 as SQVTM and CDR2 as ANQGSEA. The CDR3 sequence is CSVEGEDTSYEQYF. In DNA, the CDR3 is TGCAGCGTTGAAGGGGAGGACACTTCCTACGAGCAGTACTTC.

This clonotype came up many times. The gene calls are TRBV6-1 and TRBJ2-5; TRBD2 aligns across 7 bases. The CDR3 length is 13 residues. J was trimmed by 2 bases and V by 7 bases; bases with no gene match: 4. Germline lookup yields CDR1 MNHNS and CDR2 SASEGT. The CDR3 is CASTLAVQETQYF. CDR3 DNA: TGTGCCAGCACCCTAGCGGTTCAAGAGACCCAGTACTTC.

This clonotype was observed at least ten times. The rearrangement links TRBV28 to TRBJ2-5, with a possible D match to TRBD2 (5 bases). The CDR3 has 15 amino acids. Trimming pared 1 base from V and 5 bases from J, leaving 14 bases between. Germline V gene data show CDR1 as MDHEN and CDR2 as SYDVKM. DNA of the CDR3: TGTGCCAGCAGTTTATTGGGAGTGGAGGCTGAGACCCAGTACTTC. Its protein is CASSLLGVEAETQYF.

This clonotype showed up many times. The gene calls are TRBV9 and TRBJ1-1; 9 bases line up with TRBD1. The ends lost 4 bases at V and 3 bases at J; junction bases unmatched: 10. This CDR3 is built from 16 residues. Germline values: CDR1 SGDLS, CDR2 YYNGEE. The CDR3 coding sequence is TGTGCCAGCAGCAAGACAGGGGGGAGTTTGGACACTGAAGCTTTCTTT. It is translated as CASSKTGGSLDTEAFF. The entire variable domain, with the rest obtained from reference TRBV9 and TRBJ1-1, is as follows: DSGVTQTPKHLITATGQRVTLRCSPRSGDLSVYWYQQSLDQGLQFLIQYYNGEERAKGNILERFSAQQFPDLHSELNLSSLELGDSALYFCASSKTGGSLDTEAFFGQGTRLTVV.